The text below deals with one T cell receptor beta chain. No antigen is known for it. The record originates from a study of T-cell memory formation after mild COVID-19. Looking at the study overall: Largely, TCR clusters stayed within a single donor.

TCRdb called the 5' RACE reads again in MiXCR, with one record for every CDR3 protein. The sample consists of under 250,000 distinct CDR3 sequences, approximately 15% of them appearing once. Study-wide findings and caveats: That cross-reactive memory joined was suggested by some responding clones appearing in pre-infection memory.

CDR3 length: 17 amino acids. Per germline, CDR1 LGHDT and CDR2 YNNKEL (reference sequence). V shed 5 bases, J shed 9 bases, and the junction held 16 bases outside the gene matches. The sequencing input was PBMCs or a T cell subset sorted from them (not recorded which). The chain employs TRBV3-1 and TRBJ1-4; 9 bases are a match to TRBD1. The source of this sequence is an adult woman who had mild COVID-19 (a few samples of this study predate the infection). Cell type and time point are not known. CDR3 DNA: TGTGCCAGCAGCGCCGGGGACAGGGCCGGCCCTCGGAAAAAACTGTTTTTT. Protein: CASSAGDRAGPRKKLFF.